This T cell receptor beta chain stems from a study of OX40 agonist ivuxolimab in advanced cancers. Overall study findings and caveats: More expanded clones were seen, on average, in CD8+ T cells than in CD4+.

This CDR3 is built from 18 residues. Germline V gene sequence: CDR1 SNHLY, CDR2 FYNNEI. J lost 0 bases, V lost 8 bases, and 13 bases had no gene match. The protocol was immunoSEQ multiplex PCR, while the TCRdb copy is restricted to in-frame clones and leaves out a portion. The table lists about 100,000 clones, 90% of them singletons. On this clone itself: Its antigen is unidentified.

Sequenced material: CD4+ or CD8+ T cells sorted from blood, taken in a trial of the OX40 agonist ivuxolimab. V and J are TRBV2 and TRBJ2-5; 12 bases map to TRBD2. This TCR came from an adult with an advanced solid tumor such as melanoma, head and neck, liver or kidney cancer. CDR3 bases: TGTGCCAGCTGGGCACAGAAAGGACTAGCGGGGCACCAAGAGACCCAGTACTTC. This translates into CASWAQKGLAGHQETQYF.